Sequencing of this TCR beta chain was carried out in a study of OX40 agonist ivuxolimab in advanced cancers. Study background: Ivuxolimab, an agonist antibody against OX40 (CD134), was given to patients. Administration of intravenous ivuxolimab to patients occurred every 2 weeks at 0.01 to 10 mg/kg. Study-level results: Expansion of clones was among the lowest in partial responders at 0.1-3.0 mg/kg. The authors did not determine the antigen specificity of the expanded peripheral T cells.

This CDR3 spans 18 amino acids. The V gene's germline CDR1 is ENHRY and CDR2 SYGVKD. Trimming took 3 bases from V and 9 from J; bases not matched to a gene: 21. The table came from immunoSEQ multiplex PCR; TCRdb's copy has only in-frame clones and leaves some out. Among 50,000 to 70,000 clones, 87% were seen once, and the ten largest hold roughly 0.34%. For this clone: The target antigen is unknown.

J is TRBJ2-5 and V is TRBV10-3; 8 bases map to TRBD1. This material consisted of CD4+ or CD8+ T cells sorted from blood, taken in a trial of the OX40 agonist ivuxolimab. The receptor was derived from an adult with an advanced solid tumor such as melanoma, head and neck, liver or kidney cancer. The CDR3, as DNA: TGTGCCATCAGTGATAATAGGGAAGACAGGGGATCCCGTCGGGCCCAGTACTTC. Translated: CAISDNREDRGSRRAQYF.